This is a list of T cell receptor beta chains from one sample in a study of cytomegalovirus exposure and HLA in healthy donors. TCRdb's table, derived via immunoSEQ multiplex PCR, lists solely in-frame clones and lacks some. Of 100,000 to 150,000 clones listed, around nine tenths are singletons. The specimen sequenced was PBMCs. These receptors were taken from a woman aged 18-35 years in good health and CMV-seronegative. Each CDR3 is given with its conserved first and last residue. Each record gives: V gene, D gene, J gene, clone size, CDR3 DNA, CDR3 protein. A D gene is named only where the DNA matches it firmly. Rows give clone size only sometimes, using once, few, many, or a class for an expanded clone.

TRBV7-9	.	TRBJ1-5	.	TGTGCCAGCAGCTTAGCGGAGGACCTTTATAGCAATCAGCCCCAGCATTTT	CASSLAEDLYSNQPQHF
TRBV29-1	TRBD2	TRBJ2-3	.	TGCAGCGCCGCGGGCGGGAGTACAGATACGCAGTATTTT	CSAAGGSTDTQYF
TRBV27	TRBD1	TRBJ2-7	.	TGTGCCAGCAGTTTAACCGGACAGGGCTACGAGCAGTACTTC	CASSLTGQGYEQYF
TRBV4-2	.	TRBJ2-7	.	TGTGCCAGCAGCCAAGACACACAGGGTAGGTACGAGCAGTACTTC	CASSQDTQGRYEQYF
TRBV19	.	TRBJ1-1	.	TGTGCCAGTAGTATAGATCCCTCGAACACTGAAGCTTTCTTT	CASSIDPSNTEAFF
TRBV6-6	TRBD1	TRBJ1-3	.	TGTGCCAGCATGAAACAGGGGGCTGGAAACACCATATATTTT	CASMKQGAGNTIYF
TRBV28	.	TRBJ1-2	.	TGTGCCATACAGCGGGGAGCTCCCTATGGCTACACCTTC	CAIQRGAPYGYTF
TRBV27	.	TRBJ2-2	.	TGTGCCAGCAGTTTTGATCGACAGGTCCACACCGGGGAGCTGTTTTTT	CASSFDRQVHTGELFF
TRBV19	.	TRBJ2-7	few	TGTGCCAGTAGTACGAACGGCGAGCAGTACTTC	CASSTNGEQYF
TRBV4-2	.	TRBJ1-2	few	TGTGCCAGCAGCCAAGCGACAGGCTCTAACTATGGCTACACCTTC	CASSQATGSNYGYTF
TRBV27	TRBD1	TRBJ1-1	.	TGTGCCAGCAGTTTCGGGACAGGGCAGACTGAAGCTTTCTTT	CASSFGTGQTEAFF
TRBV7-5	.	TRBJ1-5	.	TGTGCCAGAAGCCCGGACAGGGGGTTTGATAAAGGGGAACAACGTTTTTGGTCCCAGCATTTT	CARSPDRGFDKGEQRFWSQHF
TRBV7-8	.	TRBJ1-5	once	TGTGCCAGCAGCTTATCGGGGGACCAGCCCCAGCATTTT	CASSLSGDQPQHF
TRBV4-1	TRBD1	TRBJ2-1	.	TGCGCCAGCAGCCTTGGACAGGGTGGTAGTGAGCAGTTCTTC	CASSLGQGGSEQFF
TRBV18	TRBD1	TRBJ1-1	.	TGTGCCAGCTCAACGCCGGGACAATACAGGGGCACTGAAGCTTTCTTT	CASSTPGQYRGTEAFF
TRBV4-2	.	TRBJ1-5	.	TGTGCCAGCAGCCAAGAATATTTGGCAGGGCAGCCCCAGCATTTT	CASSQEYLAGQPQHF
TRBV4-1	.	TRBJ1-1	.	TGCGCCAGCAGCCCCAGAGAGGGTACGGCGAACACTGAAGCTTTCTTT	CASSPREGTANTEAFF
TRBV6-6	TRBD2	TRBJ2-7	.	TGTGCCAGCTACGGACTAGCGGGAGGGCCCCAGTACTTC	CASYGLAGGPQYF
TRBV16	.	TRBJ2-2	.	TGTGCCAGCAGCCAATTCGAACAGGGCACCGGGGAGCTGTTTTTT	CASSQFEQGTGELFF
TRBV4-1	TRBD2	TRBJ2-5	.	TGCGCCAGCAGCCAAGGGACTAGCGGGTACCAAGAGACCCAGTACTTC	CASSQGTSGYQETQYF
TRBV27	.	TRBJ2-7	.	TGTGCCAGTAGAAAGGGAGGTAGTAACTTCGAGCAGTACTTC	CASRKGGSNFEQYF
TRBV30	.	TRBJ1-2	.	TGTGCCTGGAGTCGGTCAGGCTATGGCTACACCTTC	CAWSRSGYGYTF
TRBV11-3	.	TRBJ1-1	few	TGTGCCAGCAGCTCCTCGACCTGGGGAGCAGCTTTCTTT	CASSSSTWGAAFF
TRBV27	TRBD1	TRBJ2-1	.	TGTGCCAGCAGTTTATTTTCGACAGGGGGGACAGTCGATGAGCAGTTCTTC	CASSLFSTGGTVDEQFF
TRBV5-4	TRBD2	TRBJ2-7	.	TGTGCCAGCAGCTTCGGGGGAGGGTCCTACGAGCAGTACTTC	CASSFGGGSYEQYF
TRBV7-6	TRBD2	TRBJ2-3	.	TGTGCCAGCAGTCAGGGGCTAGCGGGAGTGGATACGCAGTATTTT	CASSQGLAGVDTQYF
TRBV6-5	.	TRBJ1-1	.	TGTGCCAGCAGTTACTCAGGACACAACACTGAAGCTTTCTTT	CASSYSGHNTEAFF
TRBV5-6	TRBD2	TRBJ2-3	.	TGTGCCAGCAGCGATGCGACTAGCCCACCCGCCCCCACAGATACGCAGTATTTT	CASSDATSPPAPTDTQYF
TRBV11-3	.	TRBJ2-1	once	TGTGCCAGCAGCTCAATTAGCCGGAGTAGGCACAATGAGCAGTTCTTC	CASSSISRSRHNEQFF
TRBV11-2	.	TRBJ2-7	.	TGTGCCAGCAGCTTAGTAGCCCAGACCTACGAGCAGTACTTC	CASSLVAQTYEQYF
TRBV19	.	TRBJ1-5	.	TGTGCCAGTCGGTTGGGGGGAGGGGGCAATCAGCCCCAGCATTTT	CASRLGGGGNQPQHF
TRBV11-2	.	TRBJ2-5	.	TGTGCCAGCAGCTTAGTCCCAAACTTGGAGATGTGGGTGACCCAGTACTTC	CASSLVPNLEMWVTQYF
TRBV29-1	.	TRBJ2-5	.	TGCAGCGTGATGGGACAAATAGAAGAGACCCAGTACTTC	CSVMGQIEETQYF
TRBV27	.	TRBJ1-2	.	TGTGCCAGCAAAGGGAGAGCTAACTATGGCTACACCTTC	CASKGRANYGYTF
TRBV5-1	.	TRBJ1-1	.	TGCGCCAGCAGTCAGGGACTCCTGGAGGCTGAAGCTTTCTTT	CASSQGLLEAEAFF
TRBV2	TRBD2	TRBJ2-7	once	TGTGCCAGCAGTATAGCGGGAATGTACGAGCAGTACTTC	CASSIAGMYEQYF
TRBV5-1	.	TRBJ2-7	.	TGCGCCAGCACCCTCGGGGTTGGCGACTACGAGCAGTACTTC	CASTLGVGDYEQYF
TRBV28	TRBD1	TRBJ2-1	.	TGTGCCAGCAGTATCCAGGGGGCAGCCTACAATGAGCAGTTCTTC	CASSIQGAAYNEQFF
TRBV15	TRBD2	TRBJ2-1	.	TGTGCCACCCGGGGGTGGCGGGAGGGCCTCAATGAGCAGTTCTTC	CATRGWREGLNEQFF
TRBV7-8	.	TRBJ2-2	.	TGTGCCAGCAGCTTACGAGGGACCGGGGAGCTGTTTTTT	CASSLRGTGELFF
TRBV5-1	.	TRBJ2-2	.	TGCGCCAGCAGCTTGGATAGCACCGGGGAGCTGTTTTTT	CASSLDSTGELFF